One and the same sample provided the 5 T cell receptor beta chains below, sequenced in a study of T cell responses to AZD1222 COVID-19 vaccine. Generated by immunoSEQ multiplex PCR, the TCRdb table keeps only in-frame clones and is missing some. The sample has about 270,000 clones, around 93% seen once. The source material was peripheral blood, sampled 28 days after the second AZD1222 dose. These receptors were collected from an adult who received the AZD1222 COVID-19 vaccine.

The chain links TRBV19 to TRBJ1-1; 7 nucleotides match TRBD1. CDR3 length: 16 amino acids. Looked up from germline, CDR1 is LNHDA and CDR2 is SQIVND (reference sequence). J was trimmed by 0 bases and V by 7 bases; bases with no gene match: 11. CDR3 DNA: TGTGCCAGTAAGCCATTCGGGACAGCCATGAACACTGAAGCTTTCTTT. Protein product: CASKPFGTAMNTEAFF. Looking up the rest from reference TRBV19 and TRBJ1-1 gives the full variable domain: DGGITQSPKYLFRKEGQNVTLSCEQNLNHDAMYWYRQDPGQGLRLIYYSQIVNDFQKGDIAEGYSVSREKKESFPLTVTSAQKNPTAFYLCASKPFGTAMNTEAFFGQGTRLTVV.

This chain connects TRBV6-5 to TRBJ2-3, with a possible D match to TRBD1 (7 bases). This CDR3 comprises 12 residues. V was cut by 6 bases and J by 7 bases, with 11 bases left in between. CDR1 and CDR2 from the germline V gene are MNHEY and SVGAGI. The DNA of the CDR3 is TGTGCCAGCAGAGCAGGGGGGAATACGCAGTATTTT. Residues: CASRAGGNTQYF.

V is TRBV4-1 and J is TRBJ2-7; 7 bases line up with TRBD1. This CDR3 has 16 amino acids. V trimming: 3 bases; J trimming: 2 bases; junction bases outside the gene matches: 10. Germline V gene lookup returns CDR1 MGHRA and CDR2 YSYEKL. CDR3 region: CASSQQANRGAYEQYF. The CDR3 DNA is TGCGCCAGCAGCCAGCAAGCGAACAGGGGAGCCTACGAGCAGTACTTC.

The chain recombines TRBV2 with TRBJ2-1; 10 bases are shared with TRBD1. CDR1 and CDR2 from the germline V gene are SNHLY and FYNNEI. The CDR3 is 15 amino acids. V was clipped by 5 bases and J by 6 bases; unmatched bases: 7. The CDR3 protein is CASSQTGGAGNEQFF. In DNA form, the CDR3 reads TGTGCCAGCAGTCAGACAGGGGGCGCTGGCAATGAGCAGTTCTTC.

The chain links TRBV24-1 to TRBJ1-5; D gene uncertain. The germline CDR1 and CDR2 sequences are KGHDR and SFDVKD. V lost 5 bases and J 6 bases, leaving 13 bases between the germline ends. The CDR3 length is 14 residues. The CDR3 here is CATSGLAAGQPQHF. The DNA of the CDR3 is TGTGCCACCAGTGGTCTCGCGGCGGGTCAGCCCCAGCATTTT.